The next 25 T cell receptor beta chains were all read from a single sample in a study of T-cell reconstitution after alpha-beta-depleted transplantation in children. As it was prepared, the TCRbeta library received unique molecular identifiers. TCRdb reprocessed the PCR reads via MiXCR and lists one record per CDR3 protein. The sample carries almost 500,000 distinct CDR3 sequences, around 13% recorded once. The source was PBMCs from the stem cell graft donor, collected from the stem cell graft. The receptor set was obtained from a human donor who donated a stem cell graft to a child with combined immunodeficiency.

The chain is built from TRBV12-3 or TRBV12-4 and TRBJ2-1; tentatively, D is TRBD1 (5 bases). The CDR3 consists of 13 residues. Trimming removed 4 bases at V and 4 bases at J, with 8 bases between. This CDR3 is CASSSRQYNEQFF. In DNA, the CDR3 is TGTGCCAGCAGTTCCCGACAGTACAATGAGCAGTTCTTC.

The rearrangement uses TRBV3-1 and TRBJ1-5; D gene unclear. This CDR3 region has 14 residues. V was shortened by 7 bases and J by 3 bases, with 13 bases between the two germline ends. The germline gives CDR1 LGHDT, CDR2 YNNKEL (reference sequence). The CDR3, as DNA: TGTGCCAGCACCGAAAGAGGGTTCAATCAGCCCCAGCATTTT. Translated: CASTERGFNQPQHF.

Ten or more counts support this clonotype. The chain has TRBV6-1 and TRBJ2-3; 9 nucleotides match TRBD2. J was trimmed by 2 bases and V by 5 bases; bases with no gene match: 8. Per germline, CDR1 MNHNS and CDR2 SASEGT. This CDR3 has 16 amino acids. The CDR3 loop is CASSNSGGLATDTQYF. The CDR3 DNA is TGTGCCAGCAGTAATAGCGGGGGATTGGCCACAGATACGCAGTATTTT.

This clonotype was counted between two and nine times. This chain joins TRBV15 and TRBJ2-2, with TRBD2 identical over 7 bases. V was clipped by 0 bases and J by 0 bases; unmatched bases: 1. Looked up from germline, CDR1 is LNHNV and CDR2 is YYDKDF (reference sequence). This CDR3 spans 16 amino acids. The DNA of the CDR3 is TGTGCCACCAGCAGAGACGGGACTACGAACACCGGGGAGCTGTTTTTT. It is translated as CATSRDGTTNTGELFF.

This clonotype was picked up many times. The chain has TRBV6-2 or TRBV6-3 and TRBJ1-1, with a tentative D call TRBD1 (6 bases). The V gene's germline CDR1 is MNHEY and CDR2 SVGEGT. The CDR3 runs 15 residues. Trimming took 7 bases from V and 1 from J, leaving 16 bases between them. The CDR3 loop reads CASIPGGRANTEAFF. In DNA, the CDR3 is TGTGCCAGCATCCCTGGGGGCAGGGCGAACACTGAAGCTTTCTTT.

This clonotype was seen at least ten times. The CDR3 region has the DNA TGTGCCAGCAGCCTTCGGGGACAGGGATCTTACGAGCAGTACTTC. It encodes CASSLRGQGSYEQYF. This chain joins TRBV3-1 and TRBJ2-7; 9 positions agree with TRBD1. The germline V gene encodes CDR1 LGHDT and CDR2 YNNKEL (reference sequence). The V and J ends lost 4 bases and 4 bases, in that order; junction bases with no gene match: 8. The CDR3 has 15 amino acids.

The chain employs TRBV29-1 and TRBJ2-1; unclear D gene. Germline-derived CDR1 and CDR2 are SQVTM and ANQGSEA. With 4 bases removed from V and 10 bases from J, the gap between germline ends came to 17 bases. This CDR3 is 13 amino acids long. CDR3 bases: TGCAGCGTTGTAAGGGTAAGGGTAGAGGAGCAGTTCTTC. Translating gives CSVVRVRVEEQFF.

This clonotype was seen repeatedly, ten times or more. This chain joins TRBV28 and TRBJ2-2; 12 positions match TRBD2. This CDR3 contains 16 residues. Germline-derived CDR1 and CDR2 are MDHEN and SYDVKM. The trim removed 2 bases at V and 10 bases at J, leaving 8 bases unmatched. The CDR3, as DNA: TGTGCCAGCAGTTTACTAGCGGGGGGGCCCGTGAAGGAGCTGTTTTTT. Amino acid sequence: CASSLLAGGPVKELFF.

On this clonotype itself: This could be a read error, since a much larger clone is one nucleotide away. The chain couples TRBV20-1 to TRBJ2-1; maybe TRBD2 (6 bases). This CDR3 contains 14 residues. CDR1 is DFQATT and CDR2 is SNEGSKA in the germline V gene (reference sequence). CDR3 loop: CSAGNGEDNGERFF. The CDR3 nucleotides are TGCAGTGCTGGCAACGGGGAGGACAATGGTGAGCGGTTCTTC.

The gene calls are TRBV11-1 and TRBJ2-3; D ambiguous. Trimming removed 1 base from V and 5 bases from J, with 7 bases in between. Germline V CDR1 and CDR2: SGHAT, FQDESV (reference sequence). This CDR3 is 13 amino acids long. In DNA, the CDR3 is TGTGCCAGCAGCTTAGAAATGGTAGATACGCAGTATTTT. The encoded protein is CASSLEMVDTQYF.

The chain joins TRBV6-1 to TRBJ2-1; D remains unclear. Trimming shortened V by 5 bases and J by 5 bases, and 10 bases separated the two germline ends. This CDR3 is built from 13 residues. Germline V gives CDR1 MNHNS, CDR2 SASEGT. The CDR3 DNA follows: TGTGCCAGCAGTCCTGACCAGAACAATGAGCAGTTCTTC. It encodes CASSPDQNNEQFF.

This clonotype was observed many times. J is TRBJ2-1 and V is TRBV5-1; 11 bases are a match to TRBD2. J was trimmed by 4 bases and V by 4 bases; bases with no gene match: 7. Germline lookup yields CDR1 SGHRS and CDR2 YFSETQ. This CDR3 is 16 amino acids long. CDR3 sequence (DNA): TGCGCCAGCAGCGCGTCTAGCGGGGGGTCTTACAATGAGCAGTTCTTC. This translates into CASSASSGGSYNEQFF. The full variable domain, with the rest looked up from reference TRBV5-1 and TRBJ2-1, is KAGVTQTPRYLIKTRGQQVTLSCSPISGHRSVSWYQQTPGQGLQFLFEYFSETQRNKGNFPGRFSGRQFSNSRSEMNVSTLELGDSALYLCASSASSGGSYNEQFFGPGTRLTVL.

The chain uses TRBV19 and TRBJ2-4; 11 nucleotides match TRBD2. CDR1 and CDR2 (germline): LNHDA, SQIVND (reference sequence). V lost 6 bases, J lost 1 base, and 5 bases stayed unmatched. This CDR3 spans 16 amino acids. CDR3 sequence: CASSSWTSGAKNIQYF. The CDR3, as DNA: TGTGCCAGTAGCTCCTGGACTAGCGGGGCCAAAAACATTCAGTACTTC.

CDR3 protein: CASSSPFKRDLTGINEQFF. DNA for the CDR3: TGTGCCAGCAGCTCCCCATTTAAGCGGGACCTTACTGGGATCAATGAGCAGTTCTTC. The chain links TRBV11-2 to TRBJ2-1; 7 bases are a match to TRBD2. The CDR3 sequence is 19 residues long. Losses at the gene ends were 4 bases for V and 6 bases for J; bases not matched to a gene: 21. Germline-derived CDR1 and CDR2 are SGHAT and FQNNGV.

This clonotype was observed a few times. The chain is built from TRBV6-2 or TRBV6-3 and TRBJ1-1; D call uncertain. From germline, CDR1 is MNHEY and CDR2 SVGEGT. V shed 0 bases and J shed 3 bases, with 14 bases lying between them. The CDR3 totals 16 residues. CDR3 DNA: TGTGCCAGCAGTTACTCGAAAATGGGCTCGTACACTGAAGCTTTCTTT. This encodes CASSYSKMGSYTEAFF.

The chain joins TRBV21-1 to TRBJ1-2. TRBV21-1 is annotated as a pseudogene. The CDR3 consists of 16 residues. The CDR3 is CASSSLQTDSNYGYTF. For the CDR3, the DNA is TGTGCCAGCAGCTCCTTACAGACGGACAGCAACTATGGCTACACCTTC.

This clonotype was counted only a few times. The chain carries TRBV6-1 and TRBJ2-7; 9 nucleotides agree with TRBD1. CDR1 MNHNS and CDR2 SASEGT come from the germline V gene. The trim removed 2 bases at V and 8 bases at J, leaving 13 bases unmatched. The length of the CDR3 is 16 residues. CDR3 region: CASSERAGTGSRKQYF. The CDR3 nucleotides are TGTGCCAGCAGTGAAAGGGCCGGGACAGGGAGTCGAAAGCAGTACTTC.

This clonotype was observed a handful of times. The chain is built from TRBV4-3 and TRBJ2-7; 9 bases align to TRBD1. V dropped 0 bases and J dropped 6; count of bases not matched to a gene: 9. The CDR3 sequence is 16 residues long. Germline V gene sequence: CDR1 LGHNA, CDR2 YSLEER. CDR3 residues: CASSQERTGVNREQYF. The CDR3 nucleotides read TGCGCCAGCAGCCAAGAAAGGACAGGGGTAAATCGCGAGCAGTACTTC.

This clonotype was recorded a few times. As DNA, the CDR3 is TGTGCCAGCAGTTACGACCCGGATCAGCCCCAGCATTTT. Its translation is CASSYDPDQPQHF. This sequence joins TRBV6-7 and TRBJ1-5; no clear D gene. TRBV6-7 is treated as an ORF (open reading frame) with a function not yet certain. The CDR3 extends over 13 amino acids. V was cut by 2 bases and J by 5 bases, with 7 bases left in between.

This clonotype was found a few times. The chain employs TRBV12-3 or TRBV12-4 and TRBJ1-4; D may be TRBD1 (5 bases). The V gene lost 2 bases and the J gene lost 13 bases, with 17 bases spanning the gap. The CDR3 sequence is 14 residues long. CDR3 DNA: TGTGCCAGCAGTTTACAGGGCCTGCCGGGGAGACTGTTTTTT. Encoded protein: CASSLQGLPGRLFF.

The chain carries TRBV7-2 and TRBJ2-5, with 9 positions matching TRBD1. V lost 5 bases to trimming and J lost 5 bases; unmatched junction nucleotides: 12. The CDR3 runs to 16 residues. Germline assignment: CDR1 SGHTA and CDR2 FQGNSA. CDR3 coding DNA: TGTGCCAGCAGCCATGGACAGGGGTCCGTGTTTGAGACCCAGTACTTC. Translation: CASSHGQGSVFETQYF. Full variable domain (rest looked up from reference TRBV7-2 and TRBJ2-5): GAGVSQSPSNKVTEKGKDVELRCDPISGHTALYWYRQSLGQGLEFLIYFQGNSAPDKSGLPSDRFSAERTGGSVSTLTIQRTQQEDSAVYLCASSHGQGSVFETQYFGPGTRLLVL.

This clonotype came up a few times. The chain employs TRBV7-9 and TRBJ1-3; 8 nucleotides line up with TRBD1. Germline V gene lookup returns CDR1 SEHNR and CDR2 FQNEAQ (reference sequence). The CDR3 has 15 residues. The V segment lost 5 bases and the J segment 1 base; nucleotides outside the gene matches: 4. CDR3 protein: CASSPRGRSGNTIYF. The CDR3 nucleotides are TGTGCCAGCAGCCCCAGGGGGCGGTCTGGAAACACCATATATTTT.

There are many counts of this clonotype. The chain is built from TRBV5-4 and TRBJ2-3; perhaps D is TRBD1 or TRBD2 (6 bases each). The CDR3 covers 14 residues. V lost 7 bases to trimming and J lost 2 bases, with 14 bases between them. CDR1 SGHNT and CDR2 YYREEE come from the germline V gene (reference sequence). CDR3 sequence (DNA): TGTGCCAGCCAAGGGGGGACATTCACAGATACGCAGTATTTT. This sequence encodes CASQGGTFTDTQYF.

This clonotype was picked up many times. This chain links TRBV9 with TRBJ2-1, with TRBD1 identical over 9 bases. This CDR3 has 14 residues. Germline CDR1 reads SGDLS; CDR2 reads YYNGEE. V lost 3 bases and J lost 4; bases outside the gene matches: 2. The CDR3 nucleotides are TGTGCCAGCAGCGCCGGGACAGGGTACAATGAGCAGTTCTTC. It specifies CASSAGTGYNEQFF.

The gene calls are TRBV5-1 and TRBJ1-2, with 7 bases identical to TRBD1. This CDR3 has 12 residues. CDR1 is SGHRS, CDR2 YFSETQ, per germline. Trimming cost V 3 bases and J 4 bases; bases outside gene matches: 0. Here the CDR3 DNA reads TGCGCCAGCAGCTGGGACAGCTATGGCTACACCTTC. Its translation: CASSWDSYGYTF. Full variable domain (rest looked up from reference TRBV5-1 and TRBJ1-2): KAGVTQTPRYLIKTRGQQVTLSCSPISGHRSVSWYQQTPGQGLQFLFEYFSETQRNKGNFPGRFSGRQFSNSRSEMNVSTLELGDSALYLCASSWDSYGYTFGSGTRLTVV.